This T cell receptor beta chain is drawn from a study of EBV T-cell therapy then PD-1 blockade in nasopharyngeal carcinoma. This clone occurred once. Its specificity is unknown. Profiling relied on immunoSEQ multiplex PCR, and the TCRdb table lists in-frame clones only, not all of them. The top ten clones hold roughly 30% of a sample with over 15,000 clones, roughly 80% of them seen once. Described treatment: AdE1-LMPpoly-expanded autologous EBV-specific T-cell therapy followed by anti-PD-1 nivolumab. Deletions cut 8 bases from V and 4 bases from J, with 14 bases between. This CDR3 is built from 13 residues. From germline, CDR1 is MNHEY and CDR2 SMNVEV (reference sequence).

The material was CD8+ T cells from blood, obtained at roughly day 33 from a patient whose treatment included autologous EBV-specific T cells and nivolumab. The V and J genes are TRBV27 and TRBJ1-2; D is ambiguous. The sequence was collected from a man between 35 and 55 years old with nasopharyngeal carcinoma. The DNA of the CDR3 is TGTGCCAGCCTCGGGAGCTATGCCTATGGCTACACCTTC. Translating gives CASLGSYAYGYTF.